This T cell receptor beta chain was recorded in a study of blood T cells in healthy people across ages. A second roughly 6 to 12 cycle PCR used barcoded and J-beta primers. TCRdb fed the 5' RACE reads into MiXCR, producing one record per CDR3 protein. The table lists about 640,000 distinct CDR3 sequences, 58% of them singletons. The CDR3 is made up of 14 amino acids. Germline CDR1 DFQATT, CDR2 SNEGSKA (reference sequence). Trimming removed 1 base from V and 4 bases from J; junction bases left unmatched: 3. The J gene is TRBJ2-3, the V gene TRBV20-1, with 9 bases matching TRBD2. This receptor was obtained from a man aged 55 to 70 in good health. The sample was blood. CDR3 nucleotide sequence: TGCAGTGCTAGAGTAGCGGGGGCGGCAGATACGCAGTATTTT. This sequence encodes CSARVAGAADTQYF.